Below, 25 T cell receptor beta chains from the same sample are listed, as sequenced in a study of blood T cell repertoires in COVID-19. The table came from immunoSEQ multiplex PCR; TCRdb's copy has only in-frame clones and leaves some out. Of fewer than 400,000 clones listed, 86% are singletons. The sample taken for sequencing was PBMCs or T cells enriched from blood (not recorded which). These receptor sequences come from a man aged 25-45 years who had recovered from COVID-19.

As for this clone: Other DNA sequences from this sample encode an identical CDR3 as well. The chain has TRBV5-1 and TRBJ1-1; no definite D call. The V gene lost 0 bases and the J gene lost 0 bases, with 9 bases spanning the gap. Germline CDR1 SGHRS, CDR2 YFSETQ. CDR3 size: 15 residues. CDR3 residues: CASSLVAGLNTEAFF. CDR3 DNA sequence: TGCGCCAGCAGCTTGGTGGCAGGATTGAACACTGAAGCTTTCTTT.

This clone was observed once. This chain links TRBV7-2 with TRBJ1-6; D is perhaps TRBD1 (5 bases). The germline V gene encodes CDR1 SGHTA and CDR2 FQGNSA. V was trimmed by 2 bases and J by 6 bases, leaving 11 bases between them. This CDR3 is 15 amino acids long. The CDR3 nucleotides are TGTGCCAGCAGCTTATATGGACAAAGTAATTCACCCCTCCACTTT. Translating gives CASSLYGQSNSPLHF.

The chain combines TRBV19 with TRBJ2-2, with D perhaps TRBD1 (6 bases). This CDR3 is 14 amino acids long. Trimming cost V 7 bases and J 4 bases, with 13 bases left between them. The germline gives CDR1 LNHDA, CDR2 SQIVND (reference sequence). The DNA for the CDR3 is TGTGCCAGTACCCGGGACAAACTCACCGGGGAGCTGTTTTTT. Amino acids: CASTRDKLTGELFF.

This sequence joins TRBV2 and TRBJ2-3, with D maybe TRBD2 (7 bases). CDR1 and CDR2 from the germline V gene are SNHLY and FYNNEI. V was shortened by 6 bases and J by 0 bases, with 10 bases between the two germline ends. The CDR3 has 14 amino acids. CDR3 residues: CASSGGQSTDTQYF. As DNA, the CDR3 is TGTGCCAGCAGCGGGGGGCAGAGCACAGATACGCAGTATTTT.

This clone was seen once. The genes are TRBV24-1 and TRBJ1-2; 8 positions match TRBD1. The CDR3 sequence is 15 residues long. The junction had 6 bases not matched to a gene; V was cut back by 2 bases and J by 5 bases. In germline, CDR1 is KGHDR, CDR2 SFDVKD. CDR3 amino acids: CATSDSGGNPYGYTF. CDR3 DNA sequence: TGTGCCACCAGTGATTCAGGGGGCAATCCTTATGGCTACACCTTC.

V and J are TRBV6-5 and TRBJ1-5; 7 positions match TRBD1. The germline CDR1 and CDR2 sequences are MNHEY and SVGAGI. The V gene end was trimmed by 5 bases and the J gene end by 6 bases; junction bases not matched to a gene: 7. The length of the CDR3 is 14 residues. The CDR3 bases are TGTGCCAGCAGTAAGGACAGGTCCTTTCAGCCCCAGCATTTT. It specifies CASSKDRSFQPQHF.

The rearrangement links TRBV19 to TRBJ1-1; 8 bases are a match to TRBD1. Germline assignment: CDR1 LNHDA and CDR2 SQIVND (reference sequence). V trimming: 4 bases; J trimming: 0 bases; junction bases outside the gene matches: 4. This CDR3 comprises 15 residues. The CDR3 is CASSKVQGVNTEAFF. The CDR3 nucleotides are TGTGCCAGTAGTAAGGTACAGGGGGTGAACACTGAAGCTTTCTTT.

This clone was counted a single time. The gene calls are TRBV3-1 (or the pseudogene TRBV3-2) and TRBJ1-1, with a possible D match to TRBD1 (6 bases). Germline assignment: CDR1 LGHDT and CDR2 YNNKEL (reference sequence). V was shortened by 5 bases and J by 12 bases, with 19 bases between the two germline ends. The CDR3 totals 13 residues. The DNA of the CDR3 is TGTGCCAGCAGCTACCTTTCCTTACAGGGAACTTTCTTT. This translates into CASSYLSLQGTFF.

This clone was recorded a few times. The J gene is TRBJ2-1, the V gene TRBV5-1, with 9 bases lining up with TRBD2. CDR3 size: 18 residues. Trimming took 3 bases from V and 4 from J; bases not matched to a gene: 14. The germline V gene encodes CDR1 SGHRS and CDR2 YFSETQ. The CDR3 bases are TGCGCCAGCAGCTGGTCCGGGGCAGCGGGGGGTTATTACAATGAGCAGTTCTTC. Protein product: CASSWSGAAGGYYNEQFF.

V and J are TRBV10-3 and TRBJ1-5; perhaps TRBD1 as D (5 bases). The V gene's germline CDR1 is ENHRY and CDR2 SYGVKD. V shed 0 bases and J shed 6 bases, with 6 bases lying between them. CDR3 length: 13 residues. The CDR3 reads CAISESGGQPQHF. DNA of the CDR3: TGTGCCATCAGTGAGTCGGGGGGTCAGCCCCAGCATTTT.

This clone has only one observation. The chain joins TRBV5-1 to TRBJ2-7, with TRBD2 identical over 7 bases. Germline loops: CDR1 SGHRS, CDR2 YFSETQ. Germline trimming cut 5 bases from V and 2 bases from J; bases unmatched to any gene: 13. This CDR3 has 16 amino acids. In DNA, the CDR3 is TGCGCCAGCAGGAGTGCGAACGAGGGACTAACCTACGAGCAGTACTTC. It translates to CASRSANEGLTYEQYF.

The rearrangement joins TRBV7-9 to TRBJ1-2; D might be TRBD1 (6 bases). Trimming removed 5 bases at V and 8 bases at J, with 9 bases between. The CDR3 is made up of 11 amino acids. Per the germline V gene, CDR1 is SEHNR and CDR2 is FQNEAQ (reference sequence). The CDR3 sequence: CASSLRGGYTF. CDR3 in DNA: TGTGCCAGCAGCCTCAGGGGCGGCTACACCTTC.

The rearrangement links TRBV2 to TRBJ1-5; D is possibly TRBD1 (5 bases). Germline-derived CDR1 and CDR2 are SNHLY and FYNNEI. The CDR3 sequence is 14 residues long. Deletions cut 6 bases from V and 1 base from J, with 10 bases between. CDR3 residues: CASRQGFSNQPQHF. CDR3 coding DNA: TGTGCCAGCAGGCAGGGATTCAGCAATCAGCCCCAGCATTTT.

CDR3 in amino acids: CASSPTGLGLNTEAFF. For the CDR3, the DNA is TGTGCCAGCAGCCCGACAGGGTTGGGCCTGAACACTGAAGCTTTCTTT. The chain uses TRBV27 and TRBJ1-1; 7 bases fit TRBD1. V shed 6 bases and J 0 bases; nucleotides not matched to a gene: 10. Per germline, CDR1 MNHEY and CDR2 SMNVEV (reference sequence). This CDR3 has 16 amino acids.

J is TRBJ2-5 and V is TRBV2, with 9 positions matching TRBD2. This CDR3 has 15 amino acids. In germline, CDR1 is SNHLY, CDR2 FYNNEI. V dropped 5 bases and J dropped 5; count of bases not matched to a gene: 9. CDR3 amino acids: CASSYLAGGRETQYF. CDR3 sequence (DNA): TGTGCCAGCAGTTACCTGGCGGGGGGGAGGGAGACCCAGTACTTC.

The V call is TRBV5-1, the J call TRBJ1-1; weak D call: TRBD1 (6 bases). CDR3 length: 15 residues. V lost 0 bases and J 1 base, leaving 10 bases between the germline ends. Per germline, CDR1 SGHRS and CDR2 YFSETQ. As DNA, the CDR3 is TGCGCCAGCAGCTTGGGTGGCAGGGGGAACACTGAAGCTTTCTTT. The encoded protein is CASSLGGRGNTEAFF.

The chain carries TRBV27 and TRBJ1-2; D is unclear. CDR1 and CDR2 from the germline V gene are MNHEY and SMNVEV (reference sequence). The CDR3 totals 14 residues. V lost 5 bases to trimming and J lost 5 bases, with 15 bases between them. The CDR3 region is CASSPGLGIYGYTF. The CDR3 coding sequence is TGTGCCAGCAGTCCCGGACTGGGGATTTATGGCTACACCTTC.

The chain uses TRBV3-1 (or the pseudogene TRBV3-2) and TRBJ2-3; D is perhaps TRBD2 (7 bases). V was trimmed by 1 base and J by 0 bases, leaving 17 bases between them. The CDR3 sequence is 18 residues long. From germline, CDR1 is LGHDT and CDR2 YNNKEL (reference sequence). In DNA form, the CDR3 reads TGTGCCAGCAGCCAAGTACGGGGGGCAGGGCGGAGCACAGATACGCAGTATTTT. It encodes CASSQVRGAGRSTDTQYF.

The chain carries TRBV30 and TRBJ2-2, with 7 bases that match TRBD1. Germline values: CDR1 GTSNPN, CDR2 SVGIG (reference sequence). This CDR3 is 16 amino acids long. J lost 5 bases, V lost 2 bases, and 11 bases had no gene match. The CDR3 coding sequence is TGTGCCTGGAGTTTTAAGTTGGCAGGGGGTACCGGGGAGCTGTTTTTT. It yields the protein CAWSFKLAGGTGELFF.

V gene TRBV2 combines with J gene TRBJ1-3; 12 bases are a match to TRBD1. Per the germline V gene, CDR1 is SNHLY and CDR2 is FYNNEI. Trimming at V came to 6 bases and at J to 3 bases, leaving 6 bases not matched to a gene. CDR3 length: 16 amino acids. CDR3: CASRRGTGGSGNTIYF. In DNA, the CDR3 is TGTGCCAGCAGGAGAGGGACAGGGGGCAGTGGAAACACCATATATTTT.

The V call is TRBV15, the J call TRBJ2-1; 8 positions match TRBD2. The CDR3 has 19 amino acids. Germline CDR1 and CDR2: LNHNV and YYDKDF (reference sequence). V lost 5 bases and J lost 9; bases outside the gene matches: 24. In DNA form, the CDR3 reads TGTGCCACCAGCGGAGCCCCTCCTGGTAGCGGGACGCAGGGGAGTGAGCAGTTCTTC. This codes for CATSGAPPGSGTQGSEQFF.

J is TRBJ2-7 and V is TRBV3-1 (or the pseudogene TRBV3-2); 10 nucleotides match TRBD1. The germline gives CDR1 LGHDT, CDR2 YNNKEL (reference sequence). The CDR3 runs 16 residues. Trimming at V came to 0 bases and at J to 5 bases, leaving 7 bases not matched to a gene. The CDR3 sequence is CASSQESSGTGDEQYF. In DNA form, the CDR3 reads TGTGCCAGCAGCCAAGAAAGTTCCGGGACAGGGGACGAGCAGTACTTC.

The chain joins TRBV11-2 to TRBJ2-7; weak D call: TRBD1 (6 bases). The CDR3 runs to 13 residues. The V and J ends lost 5 bases and 2 bases respectively, with 10 bases between them. Germline assignment: CDR1 SGHAT and CDR2 FQNNGV. The CDR3 spells CASSPDRAYEQYF. The DNA for the CDR3 is TGTGCCAGCAGCCCGGACAGAGCCTACGAGCAGTACTTC.

This clone has just a few counts. The gene calls are TRBV3-1 (or the pseudogene TRBV3-2) and TRBJ1-6; no reliable D call. The CDR3 has 12 amino acids. Trimming took off 2 bases at V and 8 bases at J, with 4 bases between the two ends. Germline values: CDR1 LGHDT, CDR2 YNNKEL (reference sequence). The CDR3 DNA is TGTGCCAGCAGCCAACGGGATTCACCCCTCCACTTT. Residues: CASSQRDSPLHF.

The rearrangement joins TRBV18 to TRBJ2-3; 11 bases are a match to TRBD1. CDR1 and CDR2 (germline): KGHSH, LQKENI. The CDR3 has 16 residues. J gave up 1 base and V 3 bases, and 3 bases lay outside the gene matches. The CDR3 is CASSPGTGGGTDTQYF. For the CDR3, the DNA is TGTGCCAGCTCACCGGGGACAGGGGGAGGCACAGATACGCAGTATTTT.